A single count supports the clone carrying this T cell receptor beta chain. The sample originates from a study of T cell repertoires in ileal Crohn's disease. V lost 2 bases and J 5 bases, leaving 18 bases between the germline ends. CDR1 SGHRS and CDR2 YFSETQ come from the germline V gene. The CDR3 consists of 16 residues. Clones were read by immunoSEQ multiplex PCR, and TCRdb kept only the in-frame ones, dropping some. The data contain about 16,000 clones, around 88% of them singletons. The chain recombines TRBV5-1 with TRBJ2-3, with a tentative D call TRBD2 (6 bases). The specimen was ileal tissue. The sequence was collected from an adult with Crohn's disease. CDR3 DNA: TGCGCCAGCAGCTTAAATAGCGGCCCTCTGGTAGATACGCAGTATTTT. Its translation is CASSLNSGPLVDTQYF.